This note documents a single T cell receptor (beta chain) sequence. Its specificity is unknown. The sample belongs to a study of shared clonotypes between healthy human individuals. Notes on the study in general: Donor clonotype sharing was expected to depend on sequencing depth. Since donors were few, the genetic and exposure-history diversity represented was limited.

Deep was the level at which the assay was run. Original processing methods: Junction-only sequences without quality scores were provided by ImmunoSEQ, so filtering was different. The assay was immunoSEQ multiplex PCR, and TCRdb's table has in-frame clones only and misses some. That table furnishes V, J and clone size, whereas the DNA furnished D and trimming. The repertoire holds hundreds of thousands of clones, around three quarters seen once, with around 13% in the top ten. This CDR3 region has 12 residues. CDR1 and CDR2 (germline): SGHTS, YDEGEE. Trimming left V 0 bases short and J 11 bases short, with 12 bases between.

The TCR was taken from a woman aged 40 to 55 in good health. Some clones in this sample may be carry-over from other donors' samples. The sequencing sample was made of PBMCs. The chain uses TRBV5-8 and TRBJ2-7; D perhaps matches TRBD2 (7 bases). CDR3 sequence (DNA): TGTGCCAGCAGCTTGGCCTGGGAGGGGGAGTACTTC. Translation: CASSLAWEGEYF.